Below, one T cell receptor beta chain is given with its context. What it binds is not known. One end of the junction varies from germline; a read error may be responsible. Clones were read by immunoSEQ multiplex PCR, and TCRdb kept only the in-frame ones, dropping some. The sample consists of about 85,000 clones, approximately 90% of them appearing once. This CDR3 has 10 amino acids. Germline loops: CDR1 MDHEN, CDR2 SYDVKM. This entry is derived from a study of identifying expanded T cells in peripheral blood. Study-level points and caveats: Technical replicates showed about 1.2 changed clones; approximately 2 weeks 15 to 20; four weeks 19. Roughly two-week clone count variance significantly increased as total template count grew.

Sequencing was done on a sample of blood. The sequence derives from a person between 18 and 75 years old in good health. The genes are TRBV28 and TRBJ2-7; D uncertain. CDR3 nucleotide sequence: TGTGCCGGCAGTTCTCGATGGCAGTACTTC. Its protein is CAGSSRWQYF.